The 4 T cell receptor beta chains in this list originate from one sample, sequenced in a study of CD8 T cells in ankylosing spondylitis (dated by TCRdb to about 2017). The library was made by 5' RACE. The sequencing machine was an Illumina HiSeq 2500. TCRdb cleaned the public reads at Q25 with fastp, built clones with MiXCR and kept in-frame beta chains. Records with the same CDR3 protein are collapsed into one entry carrying the most frequent genes and DNA. A total of fewer than 130,000 distinct CDR3 sequences appear in this sample, more than 20% of them only once. The ten biggest clones cover about 12% of the sample. The sequencing input was synovial fluid, either unsorted or a sorted T cell fraction (not recorded which). The receptors shown here come from a male donor with ankylosing spondylitis.

V gene TRBV18 combines with J gene TRBJ2-1, with 7 bases that match TRBD2. CDR1 KGHSH and CDR2 LQKENI come from the germline V gene. CDR3 length: 15 residues. V was pared by 5 bases and J by 5 bases, with 9 bases of the junction left unmatched. The chain's CDR3 is CASSGGSEGNNEQFF. In nucleotides, the CDR3 is TGTGCCAGCTCAGGCGGGAGTGAGGGAAACAATGAGCAGTTCTTC.

The sample holds many counts of this clonotype. The V and J genes are TRBV25-1 and TRBJ2-1, with D possibly being TRBD1 or TRBD2 (6 bases each). V was clipped by 10 bases and J by 5 bases, with 18 bases between them. Germline loops: CDR1 MGHDK, CDR2 SYGVNS. The CDR3 spans 14 residues. CDR3 loop: CAIQGGGSDNEQFF. DNA for the CDR3: TGTGCCATCCAAGGAGGGGGTTCCGACAATGAGCAGTTCTTC.

This chain links TRBV2 with TRBJ2-1; the D gene is possibly TRBD2 (6 bases). Germline V gene data show CDR1 as SNHLY and CDR2 as FYNNEI. Between the trimmed V and J ends, which lost 5 bases and 0 bases, there was a span of 11 bases. This CDR3 has 15 residues. CDR3 sequence reads: CASSRRESSYNEQFF. In DNA, the CDR3 is TGTGCCAGCAGTAGACGGGAGAGCTCCTACAATGAGCAGTTCTTC.

V usage is TRBV7-8 and J usage is TRBJ2-7; 10 positions match TRBD2. In germline, CDR1 is SGHVS, CDR2 FQNEAQ. With 6 bases clipped from V and 2 bases from J, the junction kept 7 bases outside the gene matches. The CDR3 covers 15 residues. The DNA of the CDR3 is TGTGCCAGCAGTCCTAGCGGGGGCAGGGCCTACGAGCAGTACTTC. This gives the protein CASSPSGGRAYEQYF.